A single sample is the source of the 26 T cell receptor beta chains below, sequenced in a study of graft-versus-host responses after intestinal transplantation. The table came from immunoSEQ multiplex PCR; TCRdb's copy has only in-frame clones and leaves some out. In the table there are 55,000 to 75,000 clones, over 70% of which are singletons. Their cognate antigens are unknown. The sequencing here drew on unstimulated CD4+ T cells sorted from spleen or lymph node cells, taken before transplant. Receptors were obtained from a human donor who was the organ donor for an intestinal transplant.

J is TRBJ1-1 and V is TRBV4-1; TRBD1 might be the D (5 bases). The CDR3 is 15 amino acids. V shed 4 bases and J shed 1 base, with 13 bases lying between them. Germline CDR1 MGHRA, CDR2 YSYEKL. CDR3 sequence reads: CASSLNGHPNTEAFF. For the CDR3, the DNA is TGCGCCAGCAGCCTAAACGGACATCCGAACACTGAAGCTTTCTTT.

This clone has a single count. The chain has TRBV5-4 and TRBJ2-1; 11 bases are a match to TRBD2. This CDR3 is built from 15 residues. J lost 7 bases, V lost 1 base, and 4 bases had no gene match. Per the germline V gene, CDR1 is SGHNT and CDR2 is YYREEE (reference sequence). DNA for the CDR3: TGTGCCAGCAGCTTGACTAGCGGGGGAGGGAATGAGCAGTTCTTC. Residues: CASSLTSGGGNEQFF.

V and J are TRBV9 and TRBJ1-6; no firm D call. Looked up from germline, CDR1 is SGDLS and CDR2 is YYNGEE. Trimming left V 10 bases short and J 0 bases short, with 17 bases between. The CDR3 is made up of 16 amino acids. CDR3 region: CARASLWSSYNSPLHF. DNA for the CDR3: TGTGCCCGAGCTTCCCTTTGGAGCTCCTATAATTCACCCCTCCACTTT.

The chain has TRBV5-1 and TRBJ2-2; D call uncertain. The V and J ends lost 2 bases and 1 base respectively, with 3 bases between them. Germline loops: CDR1 SGHRS, CDR2 YFSETQ. This CDR3 is built from 13 residues. The CDR3 region has the DNA TGCGCCAGCAGCTTTAGGAACACCGGGGAGCTGTTTTTT. Translating it yields CASSFRNTGELFF.

The chain joins TRBV6-5 to TRBJ1-6; TRBD1 matches at 8 bases. The CDR3 length is 16 residues. The V segment lost 3 bases and the J segment 10 bases; nucleotides outside the gene matches: 11. Per germline, CDR1 MNHEY and CDR2 SVGAGI. The DNA for the CDR3 is TGTGCCAGCAGTTATGGGGGTGGGACAGGAGGGTCACCCCTCCACTTT. Residues: CASSYGGGTGGSPLHF.

The chain couples TRBV7-6 to TRBJ2-6; 10 bases align to TRBD2. Germline V lookup: CDR1 SGHVS, CDR2 FNYEAQ. Losses at the gene ends were 3 bases for V and 0 bases for J; bases not matched to a gene: 8. The CDR3 is 19 residues long. CDR3 DNA: TGTGCCAGCAGCTTTTTTAGCGGGGGGCCGACCTCTGGGGCCAACGTCCTGACTTTC. This translates into CASSFFSGGPTSGANVLTF.

Only one count was recorded for this clone. The V and J genes are TRBV6-5 and TRBJ2-3; 10 positions match TRBD2. Germline V CDR1 and CDR2: MNHEY, SVGAGI. V trimming: 2 bases; J trimming: 5 bases; junction bases outside the gene matches: 4. The CDR3 runs to 15 residues. CDR3 coding DNA: TGTGCCAGCAGTTACGAAGCGGGGGGGCGAGATACGCAGTATTTT. It codes for CASSYEAGGRDTQYF.

The gene calls are TRBV28 and TRBJ2-1; perhaps TRBD2 as D (6 bases). CDR1 is MDHEN, CDR2 SYDVKM, per germline. The V end lost 2 bases, the J end lost 3 bases, and 17 bases lay between the germline ends. CDR3 length: 17 residues. CDR3 sequence (DNA): TGTGCCAGCAGTTTACTCAGGGAGGATGGGGTCTACAATGAGCAGTTCTTC. This gives the protein CASSLLREDGVYNEQFF.

This chain joins TRBV11-2 and TRBJ2-3; D is undetermined. With 7 bases removed from V and 6 bases from J, the gap between germline ends came to 8 bases. The CDR3 sequence is 11 residues long. Germline V gives CDR1 SGHAT, CDR2 FQNNGV. CDR3 nucleotide sequence: TGTGCCAGCACCCCTAAGGATACGCAGTATTTT. Translating it yields CASTPKDTQYF.

Here the CDR3 reads CASSATGTGSEQYV. CDR3 DNA sequence: TGCGCCAGCAGCGCGACCGGGACAGGGAGCGAGCAGTACGTC. The chain employs TRBV5-1 and TRBJ2-7; 9 bases are a match to TRBD1. Germline trimming cut 4 bases from V and 6 bases from J; bases unmatched to any gene: 8. This CDR3 has 14 amino acids. In germline, CDR1 is SGHRS, CDR2 YFSETQ.

The chain recombines TRBV7-8 with TRBJ1-1; D uncertain. The V end was cut by 5 bases, the J end by 0 bases, with 13 bases between. This CDR3 contains 15 residues. In germline, CDR1 is SGHVS, CDR2 FQNEAQ. CDR3 loop: CASSPTSGVNTEAFF. Here the CDR3 DNA reads TGTGCCAGCAGCCCCACTAGTGGTGTGAACACTGAAGCTTTCTTT.

The V call is TRBV6-5, the J call TRBJ2-1; 10 bases are a match to TRBD2. The CDR3 totals 15 residues. Germline assignment: CDR1 MNHEY and CDR2 SVGAGI. V shed 8 bases and J 1 base; nucleotides not matched to a gene: 5. CDR3 sequence reads: CASADSGGSYNEQFF. In DNA, the CDR3 is TGTGCCAGCGCGGATAGCGGGGGGTCCTACAATGAGCAGTTCTTC.

CDR3 in amino acids: CASSSAVSSNQPQHF. The CDR3 DNA sequence: TGTGCCAGCAGTTCTGCGGTTAGTAGCAATCAGCCCCAGCATTTT. This sequence joins TRBV28 and TRBJ1-5; D unclear. CDR1 and CDR2 (germline): MDHEN, SYDVKM. V was clipped by 4 bases and J by 0 bases, with 10 bases between them. The CDR3 has 15 amino acids.

The chain combines TRBV5-1 with TRBJ2-2, with D perhaps TRBD2 (7 bases). Germline V gives CDR1 SGHRS, CDR2 YFSETQ. The V end lost 5 bases, the J end lost 7 bases, and 15 bases lay between the germline ends. This CDR3 comprises 14 residues. The CDR3 DNA is TGCGCCAGCAGTGGGGCGGGGGCCGACGGGGAGCTGTTTTTT. Residues: CASSGAGADGELFF.

The V and J genes are TRBV28 and TRBJ2-7; possibly TRBD2 for D (6 bases). The CDR3 is 15 residues long. Germline V gene data show CDR1 as MDHEN and CDR2 as SYDVKM. Trimming took off 5 bases at V and 5 bases at J, with 19 bases between the two ends. The CDR3 nucleotides read TGTGCCAGCAGTAACCTTGGGGGGTCTTCTAACGAGCAGTACGTC. Its protein is CASSNLGGSSNEQYV.

The chain has TRBV28 and TRBJ1-3; D is ambiguous. V gave up 4 bases and J gave up 4 bases, with 11 bases separating them. The germline V gene encodes CDR1 MDHEN and CDR2 SYDVKM. The CDR3 is 14 residues long. The CDR3 nucleotides read TGTGCCAGCAGTTCTCTAACTCTGGGAAACACCATATATTTT. Protein: CASSSLTLGNTIYF. The complete variable domain, with remaining parts taken from reference TRBV28 and TRBJ1-3, reads DVKVTQSSRYLVKRTGEKVFLECVQDMDHENMFWYRQDPGLGLRLIYFSYDVKMKEKGDIPEGYSVSREKKERFSLILESASTNQTSMYLCASSSLTLGNTIYFGEGSWLTVV.

The rearrangement uses TRBV19 and TRBJ1-2; TRBD1 aligns across 8 bases. Germline lookup yields CDR1 LNHDA and CDR2 SQIVND (reference sequence). Trimming cost V 6 bases and J 8 bases; bases outside gene matches: 2. The CDR3 sequence is 11 residues long. In DNA form, the CDR3 reads TGTGCCAGTAGCCGGACAGGGGGCTACACCTTC. Translated: CASSRTGGYTF.

The chain employs TRBV7-2 and TRBJ2-3; 8 bases match TRBD2. The CDR3 length is 17 residues. After removal of 1 base from V and 6 bases from J, the junction contained 12 bases not matched to a gene. CDR1 SGHTA and CDR2 FQGNSA come from the germline V gene. As DNA, the CDR3 is TGTGCCAGCAGCTTAGGTTTGACCAGCGGGGGAGGGGATACGCAGTATTTT. Translating it yields CASSLGLTSGGGDTQYF.

This clone came up a few times. The J gene is TRBJ1-1, the V gene TRBV14; perhaps TRBD1 as D (6 bases). Trimming shortened V by 7 bases and J by 8 bases, and 23 bases separated the two germline ends. The germline CDR1 and CDR2 sequences are SGHDN and FVKESK. The CDR3 loop spans 15 amino acids. The chain's CDR3 is CASKSQGTVPEEAFF. The DNA of the CDR3 is TGTGCCAGCAAAAGCCAGGGGACCGTCCCTGAGGAAGCTTTCTTT.

The chain recombines TRBV28 with TRBJ1-5; 7 bases fit TRBD1. CDR1 is MDHEN and CDR2 is SYDVKM in the germline V gene. This CDR3 comprises 18 residues. The ends lost 1 base at V and 2 bases at J; junction bases unmatched: 11. The CDR3 reads CASSLLTGRGGGNQPQHF. The CDR3 nucleotides are TGTGCCAGCAGTTTATTAACGGGGAGAGGGGGCGGCAATCAGCCCCAGCATTTT.

The chain recombines TRBV9 with TRBJ2-1; 9 bases are a match to TRBD2. V lost 0 bases to trimming and J lost 0 bases; unmatched junction nucleotides: 4. CDR1 and CDR2 from the germline V gene are SGDLS and YYNGEE. The CDR3 is 17 residues long. The CDR3 sequence is CASSVVISGGSYNEQFF. CDR3 DNA sequence: TGTGCCAGCAGCGTAGTCATTAGCGGGGGCTCCTACAATGAGCAGTTCTTC.

This chain joins TRBV5-6 and TRBJ2-2, with 10 bases lining up with TRBD1. Germline loops: CDR1 SGHDT, CDR2 YYEEEE. The CDR3 has 17 residues. V lost 4 bases, J lost 5 bases, and 11 bases stayed unmatched. The CDR3 here is CASSPLNRDRGTGELFF. In DNA form, the CDR3 reads TGTGCCAGCAGCCCACTCAACCGGGACAGGGGTACCGGGGAGCTGTTTTTT.

The chain recombines TRBV30 with TRBJ2-3, with 7 bases aligning to TRBD2. The V gene end was trimmed by 2 bases and the J gene end by 2 bases; junction bases not matched to a gene: 7. Per the germline V gene, CDR1 is GTSNPN and CDR2 is SVGIG (reference sequence). The CDR3 is 15 amino acids. The CDR3 DNA follows: TGTGCCTGGAGTCCCAATAGCGGGTTCACAGATACGCAGTATTTT. It encodes CAWSPNSGFTDTQYF.

The rearrangement links TRBV19 to TRBJ1-6; weak D call: TRBD1 (5 bases). This CDR3 region has 16 residues. V was trimmed by 6 bases and J by 10 bases, leaving 22 bases between them. Per germline, CDR1 LNHDA and CDR2 SQIVND (reference sequence). The DNA for the CDR3 is TGTGCCAGTAGCCCTGCCACGAGGTGGGAGGGGTCACCCCTCCACTTT. This codes for CASSPATRWEGSPLHF.

This chain joins TRBV7-2 and TRBJ1-1; no clear D gene. Trimming removed 1 base from V and 4 bases from J, with 7 bases in between. The CDR3 consists of 13 residues. CDR1 and CDR2 (germline): SGHTA, FQGNSA. CDR3 region: CASSLGLTTEAFF. CDR3 nucleotides: TGTGCCAGCAGCTTAGGCCTAACCACTGAAGCTTTCTTT. Complete variable domain (other parts from reference TRBV7-2 and TRBJ1-1): GAGVSQSPSNKVTEKGKDVELRCDPISGHTALYWYRQSLGQGLEFLIYFQGNSAPDKSGLPSDRFSAERTGGSVSTLTIQRTQQEDSAVYLCASSLGLTTEAFFGQGTRLTVV.

This rearrangement joins TRBV28 to TRBJ2-6; TRBD1 might be the D (5 bases). The CDR3 has 16 amino acids. Trimming cost V 6 bases and J 0 bases, with 12 bases left between them. The germline gives CDR1 MDHEN, CDR2 SYDVKM. The CDR3 DNA is TGTGCCAGCAGCCTCCTCAGGGTCTCTGGGGCCAACGTCCTGACTTTC. This encodes CASSLLRVSGANVLTF. Based on the CDR3 plus reference TRBV28 and TRBJ2-6, the full variable domain is DVKVTQSSRYLVKRTGEKVFLECVQDMDHENMFWYRQDPGLGLRLIYFSYDVKMKEKGDIPEGYSVSREKKERFSLILESASTNQTSMYLCASSLLRVSGANVLTFGAGSRLTVL.